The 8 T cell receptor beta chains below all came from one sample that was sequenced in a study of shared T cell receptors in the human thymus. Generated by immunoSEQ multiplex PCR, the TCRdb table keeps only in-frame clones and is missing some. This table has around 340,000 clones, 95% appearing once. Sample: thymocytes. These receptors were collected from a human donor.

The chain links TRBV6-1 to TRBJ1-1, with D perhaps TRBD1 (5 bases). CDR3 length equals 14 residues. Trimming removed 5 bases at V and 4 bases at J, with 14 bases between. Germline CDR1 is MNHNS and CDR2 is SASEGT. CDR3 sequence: CASSFPIRATEAFF. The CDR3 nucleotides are TGTGCCAGCAGTTTCCCGATCAGGGCCACTGAAGCTTTCTTT.

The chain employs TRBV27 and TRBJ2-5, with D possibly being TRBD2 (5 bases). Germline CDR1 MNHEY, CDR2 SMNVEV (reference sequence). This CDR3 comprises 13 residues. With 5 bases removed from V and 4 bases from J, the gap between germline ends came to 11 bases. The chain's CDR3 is CASSMAGRETQYF. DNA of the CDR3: TGTGCCAGCAGTATGGCGGGCCGAGAGACCCAGTACTTC.

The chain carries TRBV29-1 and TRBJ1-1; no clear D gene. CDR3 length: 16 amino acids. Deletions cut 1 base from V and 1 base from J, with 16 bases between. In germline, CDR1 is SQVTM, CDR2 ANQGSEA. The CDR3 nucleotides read TGCAGCGTTGAAGTGCCTTGGAGGGAGAAGAACACTGAAGCTTTCTTT. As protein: CSVEVPWREKNTEAFF.

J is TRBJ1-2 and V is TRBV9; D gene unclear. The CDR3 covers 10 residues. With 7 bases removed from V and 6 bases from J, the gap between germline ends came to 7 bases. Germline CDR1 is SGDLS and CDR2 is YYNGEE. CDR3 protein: CASRGNGYTF. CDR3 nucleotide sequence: TGTGCCAGCCGGGGTAATGGCTACACCTTC.

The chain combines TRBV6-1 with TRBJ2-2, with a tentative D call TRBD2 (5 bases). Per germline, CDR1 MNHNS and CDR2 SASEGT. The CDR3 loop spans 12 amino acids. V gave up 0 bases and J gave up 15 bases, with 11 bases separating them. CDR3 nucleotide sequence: TGTGCCAGCAGTGAAGCCGTCATCGGGGTGTTTTTT. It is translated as CASSEAVIGVFF.

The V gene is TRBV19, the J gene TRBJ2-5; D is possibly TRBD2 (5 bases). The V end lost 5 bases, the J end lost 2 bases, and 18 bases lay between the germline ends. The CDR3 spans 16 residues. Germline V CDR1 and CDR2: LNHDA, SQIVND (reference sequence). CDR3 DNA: TGTGCCAGTAGTTCCCCCGAATGGGGAGATCAAGAGACCCAGTACTTC. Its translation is CASSSPEWGDQETQYF. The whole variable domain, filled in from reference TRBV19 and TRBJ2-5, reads DGGITQSPKYLFRKEGQNVTLSCEQNLNHDAMYWYRQDPGQGLRLIYYSQIVNDFQKGDIAEGYSVSREKKESFPLTVTSAQKNPTAFYLCASSSPEWGDQETQYFGPGTRLLVL.

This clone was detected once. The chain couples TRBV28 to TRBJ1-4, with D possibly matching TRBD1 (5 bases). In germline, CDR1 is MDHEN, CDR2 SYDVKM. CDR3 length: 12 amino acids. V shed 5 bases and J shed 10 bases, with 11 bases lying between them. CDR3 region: CASSPGGRKLFF. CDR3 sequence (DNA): TGTGCCAGCAGTCCCGGGGGTCGAAAACTGTTTTTT.

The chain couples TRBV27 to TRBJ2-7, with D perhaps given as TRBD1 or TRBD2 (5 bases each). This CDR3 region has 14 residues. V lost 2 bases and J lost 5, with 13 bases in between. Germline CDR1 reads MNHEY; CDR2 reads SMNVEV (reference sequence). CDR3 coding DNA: TGTGCCAGCAGTTTAAGGATTGAGGGGAACGAGCAGTACTTC. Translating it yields CASSLRIEGNEQYF.